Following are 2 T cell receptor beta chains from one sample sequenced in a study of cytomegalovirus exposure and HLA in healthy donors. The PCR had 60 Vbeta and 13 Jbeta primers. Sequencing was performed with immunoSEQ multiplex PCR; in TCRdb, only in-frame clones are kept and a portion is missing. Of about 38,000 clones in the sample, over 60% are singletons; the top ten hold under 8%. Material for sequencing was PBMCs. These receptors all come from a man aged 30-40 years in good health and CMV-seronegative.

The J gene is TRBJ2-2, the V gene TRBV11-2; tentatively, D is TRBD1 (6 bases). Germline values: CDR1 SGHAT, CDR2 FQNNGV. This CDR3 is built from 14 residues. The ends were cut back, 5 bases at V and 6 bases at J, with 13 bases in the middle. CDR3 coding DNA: TGTGCCAGCAGCCATACAGGGTACGCCGGGGAGCTGTTTTTT. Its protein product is CASSHTGYAGELFF.

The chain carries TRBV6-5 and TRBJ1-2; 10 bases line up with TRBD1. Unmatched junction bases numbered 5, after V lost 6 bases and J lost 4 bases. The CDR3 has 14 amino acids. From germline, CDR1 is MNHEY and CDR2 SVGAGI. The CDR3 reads CASRGTGVFYGYTF. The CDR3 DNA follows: TGTGCCAGCAGGGGGACAGGGGTGTTCTATGGCTACACCTTC.